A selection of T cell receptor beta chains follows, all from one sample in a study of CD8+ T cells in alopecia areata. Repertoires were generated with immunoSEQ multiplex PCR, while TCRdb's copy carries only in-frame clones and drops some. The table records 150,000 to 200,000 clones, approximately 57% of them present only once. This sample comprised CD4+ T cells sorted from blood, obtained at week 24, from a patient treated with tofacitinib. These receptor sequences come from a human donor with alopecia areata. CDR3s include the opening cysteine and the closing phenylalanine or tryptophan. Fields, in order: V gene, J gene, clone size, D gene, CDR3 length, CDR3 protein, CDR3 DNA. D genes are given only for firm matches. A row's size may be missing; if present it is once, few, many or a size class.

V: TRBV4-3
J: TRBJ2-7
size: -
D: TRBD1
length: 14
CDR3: CASSQGQGSYEQYF
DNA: TGCGCCAGCAGCCAAGGACAGGGGTCCTACGAGCAGTACTTC

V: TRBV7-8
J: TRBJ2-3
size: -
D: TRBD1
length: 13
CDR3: CASSFDPGQGRYF
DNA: TGTGCCAGCAGCTTCGATCCGGGACAGGGACGGTATTTT

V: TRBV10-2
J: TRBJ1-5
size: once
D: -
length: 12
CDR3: CASSAGSQPQHF
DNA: TGCGCCAGCAGTGCGGGGAGTCAGCCCCAGCATTTT

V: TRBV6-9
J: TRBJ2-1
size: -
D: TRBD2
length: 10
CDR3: CARGTGGQFF
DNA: TGTGCCAGGGGGACGGGGGGGCAGTTCTTC

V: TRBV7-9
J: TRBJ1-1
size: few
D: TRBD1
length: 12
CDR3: CASSLWTGEAFF
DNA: TGTGCCAGCAGCCTATGGACAGGAGAAGCTTTCTTT

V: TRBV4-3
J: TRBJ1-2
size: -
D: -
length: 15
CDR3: CASSQVGQANYGYTF
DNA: TGCGCCAGCAGCCAAGTAGGGCAAGCTAACTATGGCTACACCTTC

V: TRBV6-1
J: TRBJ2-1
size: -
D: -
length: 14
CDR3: CASSEIGRENEQFF
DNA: TGTGCCAGCAGTGAAATTGGAAGGGAGAATGAGCAGTTCTTC

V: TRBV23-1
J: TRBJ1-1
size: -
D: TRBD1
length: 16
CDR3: CASSHHRGGPDTEAFF
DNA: TGCGCCAGCAGTCACCACAGGGGAGGGCCGGACACTGAAGCTTTCTTT

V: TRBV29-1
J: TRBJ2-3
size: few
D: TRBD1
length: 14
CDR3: CSVTGVLSTDTQYF
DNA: TGCAGCGTGACAGGGGTACTCAGCACAGATACGCAGTATTTT

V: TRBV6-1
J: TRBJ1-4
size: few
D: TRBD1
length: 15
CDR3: CASSETGQYNEKLFF
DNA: TGTGCCAGCAGTGAAACGGGACAGTATAATGAAAAACTGTTTTTT

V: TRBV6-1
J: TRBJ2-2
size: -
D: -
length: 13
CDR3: CASSVQNTGELFF
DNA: TGTGCCAGCAGTGTTCAGAACACCGGGGAGCTGTTTTTT

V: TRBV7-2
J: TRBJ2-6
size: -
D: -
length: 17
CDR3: CASSRDRLGSGANVLTF
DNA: TGTGCCAGCAGCCGTGACAGACTTGGCTCTGGGGCCAACGTCCTGACTTTC

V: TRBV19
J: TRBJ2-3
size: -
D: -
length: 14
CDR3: CASRQGPWTDTQYF
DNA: TGTGCCAGTAGACAGGGACCATGGACAGATACGCAGTATTTT

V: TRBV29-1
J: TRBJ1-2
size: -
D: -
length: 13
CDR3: CSAMGQTNYGYTF
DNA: TGCAGCGCCATGGGACAAACAAACTATGGCTACACCTTC

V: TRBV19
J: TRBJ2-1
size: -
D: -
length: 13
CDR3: CASSPRGPIEQFF
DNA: TGTGCCAGTAGTCCACGGGGACCCATCGAGCAGTTCTTC

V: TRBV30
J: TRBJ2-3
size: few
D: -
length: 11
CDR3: CAWSSQGTQYF
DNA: TGTGCCTGGAGTTCCCAGGGTACGCAGTATTTT

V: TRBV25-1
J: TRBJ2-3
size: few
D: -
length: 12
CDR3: CASGGGTDTQYF
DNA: TGTGCCAGCGGTGGGGGGACAGATACGCAGTATTTT

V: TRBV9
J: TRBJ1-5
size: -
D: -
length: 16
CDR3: CASSEAREQFNQPQHF
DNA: TGTGCCAGCAGCGAGGCTAGGGAACAATTCAATCAGCCCCAGCATTTT

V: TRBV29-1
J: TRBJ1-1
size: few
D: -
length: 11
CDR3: CSVGRNTEAFF
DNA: TGCAGCGTTGGAAGGAACACTGAAGCTTTCTTT

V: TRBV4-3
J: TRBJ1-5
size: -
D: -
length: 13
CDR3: CASSQDRNQPQHF
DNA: TGCGCCAGCAGCCAAGACCGTAATCAGCCCCAGCATTTT

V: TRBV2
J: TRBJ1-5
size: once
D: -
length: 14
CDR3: CASTSQNSNQPQHF
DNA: TGTGCCAGCACTTCTCAAAATAGCAATCAGCCCCAGCATTTT

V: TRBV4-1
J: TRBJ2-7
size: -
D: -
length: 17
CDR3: CASSQDSGSSSSYEQYF
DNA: TGCGCCAGCAGCCAAGATAGTGGCAGCTCAAGCTCCTACGAGCAGTACTTC

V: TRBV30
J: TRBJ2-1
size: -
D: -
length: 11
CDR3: CAWGMGDEQFF
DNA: TGTGCCTGGGGTATGGGGGATGAGCAGTTCTTC

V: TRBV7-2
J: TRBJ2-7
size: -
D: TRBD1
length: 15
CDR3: CASSLVRDRAYEQYF
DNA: TGTGCCAGCAGCTTAGTCCGGGACAGAGCCTACGAGCAGTACTTC

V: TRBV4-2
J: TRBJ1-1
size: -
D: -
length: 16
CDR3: CASSQDHPQDNTEAFF
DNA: TGTGCCAGCAGCCAAGATCACCCACAAGATAACACTGAAGCTTTCTTT

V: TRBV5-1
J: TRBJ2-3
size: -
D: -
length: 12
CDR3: CASSQDTDTQYF
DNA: TGCGCCAGCAGCCAGGACACAGATACGCAGTATTTT

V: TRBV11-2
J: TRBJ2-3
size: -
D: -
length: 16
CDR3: CASSWGSSHSTDTQYF
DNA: TGTGCCAGCAGCTGGGGTTCTAGCCATAGCACAGATACGCAGTATTTT

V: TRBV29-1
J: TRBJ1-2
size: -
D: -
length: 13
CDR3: CSVEGLEGYGYTF
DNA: TGCAGCGTTGAGGGCCTAGAAGGGTATGGCTACACCTTC

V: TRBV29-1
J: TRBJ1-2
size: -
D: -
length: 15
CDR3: CSVLAQSTTISGYTF
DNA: TGCAGCGTTTTGGCCCAGAGTACTACTATTAGCGGCTACACCTTC

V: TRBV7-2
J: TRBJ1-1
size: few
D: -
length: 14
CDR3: CASSLGPANTEAFF
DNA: TGTGCCAGCAGCTTAGGGCCAGCGAACACTGAAGCTTTCTTT

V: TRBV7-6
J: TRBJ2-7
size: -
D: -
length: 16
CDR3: CASSLGGRGGSYEQYF
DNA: TGTGCCAGCAGCTTAGGAGGCAGGGGAGGATCCTACGAGCAGTACTTC

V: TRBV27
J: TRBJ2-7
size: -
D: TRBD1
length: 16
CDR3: CASSPWGQAATYEQYF
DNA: TGTGCCAGCAGTCCATGGGGACAGGCGGCTACCTACGAGCAGTACTTC

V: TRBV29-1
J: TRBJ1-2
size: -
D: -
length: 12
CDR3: CSVQILNYGYTF
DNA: TGCAGCGTTCAGATCCTTAACTATGGCTACACCTTC

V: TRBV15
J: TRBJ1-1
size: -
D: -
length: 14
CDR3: CATSEQDLNTEAFF
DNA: TGTGCCACCAGCGAACAGGACCTGAACACTGAAGCTTTCTTT

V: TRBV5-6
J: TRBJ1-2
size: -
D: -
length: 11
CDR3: CASSLGSGRTF
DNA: TGTGCCAGCAGCCTCGGGTCCGGTCGAACCTTC

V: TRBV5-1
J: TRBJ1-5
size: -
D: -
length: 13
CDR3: CASSLDSNQPQHF
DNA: TGCGCCAGCAGCTTGGACAGCAATCAGCCCCAGCATTTT

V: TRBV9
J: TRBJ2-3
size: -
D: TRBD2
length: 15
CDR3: CASSVGLAGADTQYF
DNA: TGTGCCAGCAGCGTAGGACTAGCGGGAGCAGATACGCAGTATTTT

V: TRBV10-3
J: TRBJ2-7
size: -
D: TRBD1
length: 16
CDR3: CAISELGQSSSYEQYF
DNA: TGTGCCATCAGTGAGTTGGGACAGTCGAGCTCCTACGAGCAGTACTTC

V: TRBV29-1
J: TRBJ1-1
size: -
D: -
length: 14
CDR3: CSVAGRGANTEAFF
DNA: TGCAGCGTTGCGGGGCGCGGTGCGAACACTGAAGCTTTCTTT

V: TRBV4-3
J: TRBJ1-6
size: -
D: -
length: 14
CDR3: CASSQDPGNSPLHF
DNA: TGCGCCAGCAGCCAAGATCCTGGCAATTCACCCCTCCACTTT

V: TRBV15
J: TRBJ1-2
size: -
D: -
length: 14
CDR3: CATSRDKAATGYTF
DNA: TGTGCCACCAGCAGAGATAAGGCAGCAACTGGCTACACCTTC

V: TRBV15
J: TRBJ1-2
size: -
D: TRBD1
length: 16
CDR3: CATSRDGTGASYGYTF
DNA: TGTGCCACCAGCAGAGACGGGACAGGCGCTTCCTATGGCTACACCTTC